This T cell receptor beta chain is from a study of blood T cell repertoires in COVID-19. Study-wide context: Acute and convalescent COVID-19 specimens originated in the United States, Italy and Spain. Nucleic acid was either cDNA or gDNA, and it came from T cells, B-cell-depleted T cells, or PBMCs.

As processed by the authors: For nucleated cells, counts were estimated from reference gene primer amplification. The method was immunoSEQ multiplex PCR; TCRdb's version includes in-frame clones alone and lacks a portion of them. V and J calls and clone size are as listed in that table; D and trimming were resolved from the DNA. The sample holds about 54,000 clones; more than 75% are singletons and the top ten take more than 4.5%. Trimming cost V 6 bases and J 2 bases; bases outside gene matches: 4. The CDR3 sequence is 14 residues long. Germline V gives CDR1 SGHVS, CDR2 FNYEAQ. The chain carries TRBV7-6 and TRBJ2-3; 8 bases align to TRBD2. The sequencing input was peripheral blood. The TCR comes from a man in his forties with active COVID-19. CDR3 sequence (DNA): TGTGCCAGCAGTTTTAGCGGGACCACAGATACGCAGTATTTT. Amino acids: CASSFSGTTDTQYF.